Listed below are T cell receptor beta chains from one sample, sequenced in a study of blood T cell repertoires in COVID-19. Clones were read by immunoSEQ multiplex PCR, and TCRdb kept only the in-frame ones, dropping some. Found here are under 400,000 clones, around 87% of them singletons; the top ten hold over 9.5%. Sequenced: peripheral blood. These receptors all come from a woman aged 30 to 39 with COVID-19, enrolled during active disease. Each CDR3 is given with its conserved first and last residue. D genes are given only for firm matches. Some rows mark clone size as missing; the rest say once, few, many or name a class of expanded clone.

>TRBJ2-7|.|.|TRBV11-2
TGTGCCAGCAGCCCGGACTTCTACGAGCAGTACTTC
CASSPDFYEQYF
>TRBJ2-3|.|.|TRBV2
TGTGCCAGCAGTGAAATGGGGAGAGATACGCAGTATTTT
CASSEMGRDTQYF
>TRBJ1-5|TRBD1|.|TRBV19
TGTGCCAGTAGTGCGACAGGGCCTCAGCCCCAGCATTTT
CASSATGPQPQHF
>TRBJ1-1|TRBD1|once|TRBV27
TGTGCCAGCAGTTTATGGACAGGTGCTGAAGCTTTCTTT
CASSLWTGAEAFF
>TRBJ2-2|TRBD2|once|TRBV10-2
TGCGCCAGCACGGGACTAGCGGGAATCACCGGGGAGCTGTTTTTT
CASTGLAGITGELFF
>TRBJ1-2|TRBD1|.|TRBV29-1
TGCAGCGTTTTGGGACAGGGGTATGGCTACACCTTC
CSVLGQGYGYTF
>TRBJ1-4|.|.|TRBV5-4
TGTGCCAGCAGCCCGGGCGGGACGATGGGGACTAATGAAAAACTGTTTTTT
CASSPGGTMGTNEKLFF
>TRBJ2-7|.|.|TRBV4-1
TGCGCCAGCAGCCAAGTAGGGACTTGGGGTAACGAGCAGTACTTC
CASSQVGTWGNEQYF
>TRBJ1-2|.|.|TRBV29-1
TGCAGCGCTAAGGGGGAGACACGAGGAGGCTACACCTTC
CSAKGETRGGYTF
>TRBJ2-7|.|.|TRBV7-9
TGTGCCAGCAGCTCCTCTCTCCGGGAGCAGTACTTC
CASSSSLREQYF
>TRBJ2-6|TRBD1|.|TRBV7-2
TGTGCCAGCAGCCCGGGACAGTTGAGCTCTGGGGCCAACGTCCTGACTTTC
CASSPGQLSSGANVLTF
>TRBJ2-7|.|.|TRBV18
TGTGCCAGCTCAGGCTCGGGGGAGGAGCAGTACTTC
CASSGSGEEQYF
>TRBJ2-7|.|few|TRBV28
TGTGCCAGCAGCCCTAGTCAAAGCCGCTACGAGCAGTACTTC
CASSPSQSRYEQYF
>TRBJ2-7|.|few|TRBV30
TGTGCCTGGAGCGGTGGGGGGTACGAGCAGTACTTC
CAWSGGGYEQYF
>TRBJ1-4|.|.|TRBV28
TGTGCCAGCAGTCGGGTGGATAATGAAAAACTGTTTTTT
CASSRVDNEKLFF
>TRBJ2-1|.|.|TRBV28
TGTGCCAGCAGTTTCACTTTAGGGGGTTCCTACAATGAGCAGTTCTTC
CASSFTLGGSYNEQFF
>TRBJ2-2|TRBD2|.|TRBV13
TGTGCCACGGGACTAGCGAACACCGGGGAGCTGTTTTTT
CATGLANTGELFF
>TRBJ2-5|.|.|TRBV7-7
TGTGCTAGCAGCTTACTGGAGGGAAGAGGGGAGACCCAGTACTTC
CASSLLEGRGETQYF
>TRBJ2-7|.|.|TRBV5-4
TGTGCCAGCAGCTTAGGCGGACAGTCCTACGAGCAGTACTTC
CASSLGGQSYEQYF
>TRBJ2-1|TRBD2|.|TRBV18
TGTGCCAGCTCACCCCAGCGGGGAAGGAGCTCCTACAATGAGCAGTTCTTC
CASSPQRGRSSYNEQFF
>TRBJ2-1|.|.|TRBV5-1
TGCGCCAGCAGCTTGGGACAGAGCTCCTACAATGAGCAGTTCTTC
CASSLGQSSYNEQFF
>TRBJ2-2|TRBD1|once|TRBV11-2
TGTGCCAGCAGCTTGACAGGGGGCCGAGGGACCGGGGAGCTGTTTTTT
CASSLTGGRGTGELFF
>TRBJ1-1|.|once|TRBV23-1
TGCGCCAGCCCCCGCGAGAGGCGGACTGAAGCTTTCTTT
CASPRERRTEAFF
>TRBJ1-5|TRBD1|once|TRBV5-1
TGCGCCAGCAGCTTGGTCACAGGGGCAGGTCAGCCCCAGCATTTT
CASSLVTGAGQPQHF